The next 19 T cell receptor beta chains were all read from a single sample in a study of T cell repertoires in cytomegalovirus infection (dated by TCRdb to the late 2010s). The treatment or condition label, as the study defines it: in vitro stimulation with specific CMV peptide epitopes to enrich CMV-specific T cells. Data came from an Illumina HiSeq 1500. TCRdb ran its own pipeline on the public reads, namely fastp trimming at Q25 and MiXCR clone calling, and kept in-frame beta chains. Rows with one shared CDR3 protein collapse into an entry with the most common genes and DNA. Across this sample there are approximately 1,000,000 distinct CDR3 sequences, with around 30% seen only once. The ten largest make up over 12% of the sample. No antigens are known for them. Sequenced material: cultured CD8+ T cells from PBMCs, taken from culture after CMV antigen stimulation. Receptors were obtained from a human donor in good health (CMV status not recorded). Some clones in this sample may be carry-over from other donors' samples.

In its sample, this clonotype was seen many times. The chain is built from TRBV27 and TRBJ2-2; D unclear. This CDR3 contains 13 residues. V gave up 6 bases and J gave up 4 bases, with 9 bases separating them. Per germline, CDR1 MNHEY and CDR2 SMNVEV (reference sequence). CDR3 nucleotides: TGTGCCAGCAGCTCCTCGGGCACCGGGGAGCTGTTTTTT. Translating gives CASSSSGTGELFF.

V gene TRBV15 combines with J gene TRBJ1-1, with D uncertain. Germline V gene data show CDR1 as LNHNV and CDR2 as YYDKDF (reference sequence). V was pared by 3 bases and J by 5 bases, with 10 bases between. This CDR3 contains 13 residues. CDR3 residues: CATSRATYTEAFF. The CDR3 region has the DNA TGTGCCACCAGCAGGGCCACATATACTGAAGCTTTCTTT.

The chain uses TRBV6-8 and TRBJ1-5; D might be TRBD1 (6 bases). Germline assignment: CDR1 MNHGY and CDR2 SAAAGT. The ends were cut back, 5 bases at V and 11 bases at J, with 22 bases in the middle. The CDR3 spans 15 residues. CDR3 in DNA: TGTGCCAGCAGTAATTCACAAGCGTCTAACAGGGCCCAGCATTTT. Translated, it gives CASSNSQASNRAQHF.

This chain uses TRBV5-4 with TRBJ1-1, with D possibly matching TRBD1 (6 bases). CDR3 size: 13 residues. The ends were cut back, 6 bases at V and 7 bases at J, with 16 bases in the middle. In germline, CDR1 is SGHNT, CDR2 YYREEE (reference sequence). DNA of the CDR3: TGTGCCAGCACCGACACAGGGCATGTTGAAGCTTTCTTT. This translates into CASTDTGHVEAFF. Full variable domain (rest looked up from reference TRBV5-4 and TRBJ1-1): ETGVTQSPTHLIKTRGQQVTLRCSSQSGHNTVSWYQQALGQGPQFIFQYYREEENGRGNFPPRFSGLQFPNYSSELNVNALELDDSALYLCASTDTGHVEAFFGQGTRLTVV.

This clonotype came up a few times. The CDR3 protein is CASSQDQGANTEAFF. The DNA for the CDR3 is TGCGCCAGCAGCCAAGATCAGGGGGCGAACACTGAAGCTTTCTTT. The chain joins TRBV4-1 to TRBJ1-1, with 8 nucleotides matching TRBD1. The germline V gene encodes CDR1 MGHRA and CDR2 YSYEKL. V was pared by 0 bases and J by 1 base, with 1 base of the junction left unmatched. The CDR3 spans 15 residues.

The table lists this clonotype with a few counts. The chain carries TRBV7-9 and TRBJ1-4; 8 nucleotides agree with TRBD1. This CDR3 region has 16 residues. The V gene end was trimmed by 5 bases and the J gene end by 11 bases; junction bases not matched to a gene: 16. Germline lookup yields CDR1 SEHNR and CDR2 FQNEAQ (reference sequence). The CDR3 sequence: CASSQSLPGQGRKLFF. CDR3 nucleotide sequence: TGTGCCAGCAGCCAAAGTCTACCAGGACAGGGTCGGAAACTGTTTTTT. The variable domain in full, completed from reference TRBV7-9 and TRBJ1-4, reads DTGVSQNPRHKITKRGQNVTFRCDPISEHNRLYWYRQTLGQGPEFLTYFQNEAQLEKSRLLSDRFSAERPKGSFSTLEIQRTEQGDSAMYLCASSQSLPGQGRKLFFGSGTQLSVL.

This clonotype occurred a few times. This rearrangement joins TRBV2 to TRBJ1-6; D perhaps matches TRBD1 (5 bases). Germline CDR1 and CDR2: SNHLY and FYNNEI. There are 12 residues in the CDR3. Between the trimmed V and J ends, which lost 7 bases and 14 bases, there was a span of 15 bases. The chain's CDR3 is CASIAGTRSLHF. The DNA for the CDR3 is TGTGCCAGCATTGCAGGGACTAGATCCCTCCACTTT.

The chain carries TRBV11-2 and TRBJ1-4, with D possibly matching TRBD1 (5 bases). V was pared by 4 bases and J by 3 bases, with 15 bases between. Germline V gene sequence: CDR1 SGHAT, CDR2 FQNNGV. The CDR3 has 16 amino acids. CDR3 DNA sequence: TGTGCCAGCAGCTGGGGACGGGGAACGGCTAATGAAAAACTGTTTTTT. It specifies CASSWGRGTANEKLFF. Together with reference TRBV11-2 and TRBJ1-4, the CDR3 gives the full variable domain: EAGVAQSPRYKIIEKRQSVAFWCNPISGHATLYWYQQILGQGPKLLIQFQNNGVVDDSQLPKDRFSAERLKGVDSTLKIQPAKLEDSAVYLCASSWGRGTANEKLFFGSGTQLSVL.

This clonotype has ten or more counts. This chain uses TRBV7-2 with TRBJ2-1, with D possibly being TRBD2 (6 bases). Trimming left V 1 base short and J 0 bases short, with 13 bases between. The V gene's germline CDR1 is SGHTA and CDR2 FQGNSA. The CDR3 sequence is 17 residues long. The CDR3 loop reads CASSLDPGRDSYNEQFF. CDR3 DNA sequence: TGTGCCAGCAGCTTAGATCCAGGGCGGGACTCCTACAATGAGCAGTTCTTC.

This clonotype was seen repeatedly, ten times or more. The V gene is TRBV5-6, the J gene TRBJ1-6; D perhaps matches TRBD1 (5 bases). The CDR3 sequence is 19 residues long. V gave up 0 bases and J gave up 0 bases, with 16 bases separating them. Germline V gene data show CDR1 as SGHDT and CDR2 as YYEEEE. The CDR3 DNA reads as TGTGCCAGCAGCTTGGGGCAGGCCAGGGCTAGCTCCTATAATTCACCCCTCCACTTT. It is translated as CASSLGQARASSYNSPLHF.

The CDR3 protein is CASSYISGGTDTQYF. CDR3 DNA: TGTGCCAGCAGTTACATTAGCGGGGGCACAGATACGCAGTATTTT. The chain carries TRBV6-6 and TRBJ2-3, with 8 positions matching TRBD2. The length of the CDR3 is 15 residues. Unmatched junction bases numbered 2, after V lost 2 bases and J lost 1 base. Germline V gene lookup returns CDR1 MNHNY and CDR2 SVGAGI (reference sequence).

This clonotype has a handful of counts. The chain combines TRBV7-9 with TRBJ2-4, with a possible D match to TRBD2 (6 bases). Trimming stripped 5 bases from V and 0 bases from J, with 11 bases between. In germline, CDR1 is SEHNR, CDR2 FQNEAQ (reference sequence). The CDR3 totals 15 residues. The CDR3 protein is CASSPGSEAKNIQYF. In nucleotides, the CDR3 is TGTGCCAGCAGCCCCGGGAGTGAAGCCAAAAACATTCAGTACTTC. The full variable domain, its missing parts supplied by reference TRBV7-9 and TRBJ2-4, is DTGVSQNPRHKITKRGQNVTFRCDPISEHNRLYWYRQTLGQGPEFLTYFQNEAQLEKSRLLSDRFSAERPKGSFSTLEIQRTEQGDSAMYLCASSPGSEAKNIQYFGAGTRLSVL.

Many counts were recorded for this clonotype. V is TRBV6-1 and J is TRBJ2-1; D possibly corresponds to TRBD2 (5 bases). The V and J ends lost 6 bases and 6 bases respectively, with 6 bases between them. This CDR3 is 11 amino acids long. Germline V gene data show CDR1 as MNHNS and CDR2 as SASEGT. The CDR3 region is CASRLANEQFF. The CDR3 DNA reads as TGTGCCAGCAGGCTAGCCAATGAGCAGTTCTTC.

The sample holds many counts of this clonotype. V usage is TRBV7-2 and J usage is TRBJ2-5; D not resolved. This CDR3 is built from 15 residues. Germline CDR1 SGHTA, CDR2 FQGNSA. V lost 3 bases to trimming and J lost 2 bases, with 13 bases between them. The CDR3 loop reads CASSLTVVGQETQYF. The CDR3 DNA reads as TGTGCCAGCAGCTTGACTGTGGTGGGTCAAGAGACCCAGTACTTC.

The CDR3 DNA sequence: TGTGCCAGTATCCTGGACAGGGGTTCCTACAATGAGCAGTTCTTC. The encoded protein is CASILDRGSYNEQFF. This rearrangement joins TRBV19 to TRBJ2-1, with 9 bases that match TRBD1. Germline CDR1 reads LNHDA; CDR2 reads SQIVND (reference sequence). This CDR3 region has 15 residues. The J segment lost 1 base and the V segment lost 7 bases, leaving 5 bases of the junction unmatched. Based on the CDR3 plus reference TRBV19 and TRBJ2-1, the full variable domain is DGGITQSPKYLFRKEGQNVTLSCEQNLNHDAMYWYRQDPGQGLRLIYYSQIVNDFQKGDIAEGYSVSREKKESFPLTVTSAQKNPTAFYLCASILDRGSYNEQFFGPGTRLTVL.

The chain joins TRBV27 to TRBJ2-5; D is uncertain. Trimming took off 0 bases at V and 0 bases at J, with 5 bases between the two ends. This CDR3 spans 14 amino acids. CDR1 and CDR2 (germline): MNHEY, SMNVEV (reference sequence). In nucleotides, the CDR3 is TGTGCCAGCAGTTTATCAGCGTACCAAGAGACCCAGTACTTC. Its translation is CASSLSAYQETQYF.

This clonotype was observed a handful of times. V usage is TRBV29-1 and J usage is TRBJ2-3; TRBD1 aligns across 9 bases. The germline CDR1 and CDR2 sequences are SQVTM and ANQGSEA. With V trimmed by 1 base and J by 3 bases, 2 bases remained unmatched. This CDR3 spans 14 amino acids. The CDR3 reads CSVEGGTGTDTQYF. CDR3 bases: TGCAGCGTTGAAGGAGGGACAGGGACAGATACGCAGTATTTT.

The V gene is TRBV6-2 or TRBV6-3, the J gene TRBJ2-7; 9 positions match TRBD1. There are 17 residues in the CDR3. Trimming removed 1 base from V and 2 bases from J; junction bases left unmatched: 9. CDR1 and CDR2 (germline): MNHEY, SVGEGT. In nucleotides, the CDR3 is TGTGCCAGCAGTTACTTATTGACAGGGGGTTACCCCTACGAGCAGTACTTC. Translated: CASSYLLTGGYPYEQYF.

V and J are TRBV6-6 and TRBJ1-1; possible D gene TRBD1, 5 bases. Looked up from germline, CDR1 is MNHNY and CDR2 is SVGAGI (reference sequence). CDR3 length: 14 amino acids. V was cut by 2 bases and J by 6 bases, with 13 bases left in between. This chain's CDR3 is CASSYPARVPEAFF. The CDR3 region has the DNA TGTGCCAGCAGTTACCCCGCCAGGGTGCCTGAAGCTTTCTTT.